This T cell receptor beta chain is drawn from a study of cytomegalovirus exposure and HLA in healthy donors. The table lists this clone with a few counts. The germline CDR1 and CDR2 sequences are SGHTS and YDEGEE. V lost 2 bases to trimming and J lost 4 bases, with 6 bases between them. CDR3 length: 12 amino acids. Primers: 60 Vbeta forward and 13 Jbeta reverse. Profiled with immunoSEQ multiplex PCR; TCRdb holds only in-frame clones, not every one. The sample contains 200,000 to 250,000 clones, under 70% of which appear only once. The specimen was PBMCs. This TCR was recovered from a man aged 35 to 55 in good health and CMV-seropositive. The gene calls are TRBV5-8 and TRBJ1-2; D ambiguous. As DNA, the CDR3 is TGTGCCAGCAGCTTCGCCGGCTATGGCTACACCTTC. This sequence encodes CASSFAGYGYTF.